These T cell receptor beta chains were read from a single sample in a study of shared clonotypes between healthy human individuals. Method: immunoSEQ multiplex PCR; TCRdb's copy keeps in-frame clones and lacks some. The sample lists hundreds of thousands of clones; around 72% were seen once. Sample: memory CD4+ T cells sorted from blood. These receptors all stem from a man under 40 in good health. Each CDR3 is given with its conserved first and last residue. Fields, in order: clone size, D gene, V gene, J gene, CDR3 protein, CDR3 DNA. The D gene is left open where the match is weak. Clone size, where shown, is once, few, many, or a class for clones that have expanded.

-	-	TRBV10-3	TRBJ1-4	CAIAGGGNEKLFF	TGTGCCATCGCCGGGGGGGGAAATGAAAAACTGTTTTTT
-	TRBD1	TRBV19	TRBJ1-5	CASSPLGTGVVQPQHF	TGTGCCAGTAGTCCTCTTGGGACAGGGGTGGTACAGCCCCAGCATTTT
-	-	TRBV10-2	TRBJ2-1	CASSEFGRVLYNEQFF	TGCGCCAGCAGTGAGTTCGGGAGAGTCCTCTACAATGAGCAGTTCTTC
-	TRBD1	TRBV28	TRBJ2-7	CASSSLMGTVGYEQYF	TGTGCCAGCAGTTCTCTAATGGGGACAGTTGGCTACGAGCAGTACTTC
-	TRBD1	TRBV6-5	TRBJ2-7	CASTRTGASSYEQYF	TGTGCCAGCACCAGAACAGGGGCTTCCTCCTACGAGCAGTACTTC
once	-	TRBV30	TRBJ2-7	CAWGYNSYEQYF	TGTGCCTGGGGGTACAATTCCTACGAGCAGTACTTC
few	-	TRBV6-1	TRBJ1-2	CASSEYYGYTF	TGTGCCAGCAGTGAATACTATGGCTACACCTTC
-	-	TRBV5-1	TRBJ2-1	CASNSARSYNEQFF	TGCGCCAGCAACAGCGCCCGCTCCTACAATGAGCAGTTCTTC
once	TRBD2	TRBV19	TRBJ2-7	CASSSSGTSGSYEQYF	TGTGCCAGTAGTTCATCAGGGACTAGCGGGAGTTACGAGCAGTACTTC
-	TRBD2	TRBV18	TRBJ2-1	CASSPPGFSTGGNEQFF	TGTGCCAGCTCACCCCCCGGGTTTTCTACGGGAGGCAATGAGCAGTTCTTC
few	TRBD2	TRBV29-1	TRBJ2-3	CSVSGRGTDTQYF	TGCAGCGTTAGCGGGAGGGGGACAGATACGCAGTATTTT
once	-	TRBV5-1	TRBJ1-2	CASSLYGRRLGNGYTF	TGCGCCAGCAGCTTGTACGGACGGCGGTTGGGGAATGGCTACACCTTC
-	TRBD2	TRBV18	TRBJ2-7	CASSPRAGGTYEQYF	TGTGCCAGCTCACCACGAGCGGGAGGAACCTACGAGCAGTACTTC
-	-	TRBV27	TRBJ2-3	CASSRLRDTQYF	TGTGCCAGCAGTCGACTGAGGGATACGCAGTATTTT
-	TRBD2	TRBV5-1	TRBJ2-1	CASGRDAYNEQFF	TGCGCCAGCGGGAGGGACGCCTACAATGAGCAGTTCTTC
-	-	TRBV18	TRBJ1-1	CASSPIAGSEYTEAFF	TGTGCCAGCTCCCCCATCGCAGGGTCGGAGTACACTGAAGCTTTCTTT
-	-	TRBV7-2	TRBJ1-4	CASSLGAGEKLFF	TGTGCCAGCAGCTTGGGTGCTGGGGAAAAACTGTTTTTT
-	TRBD1	TRBV5-1	TRBJ1-2	CASSLAGGQGMRGYTF	TGCGCCAGCAGCTTGGCCGGGGGACAGGGTATGCGTGGCTACACCTTC
-	TRBD2	TRBV2	TRBJ2-3	CASSKREGATDTQYF	TGTGCCAGCAGTAAGCGGGAGGGGGCCACAGATACGCAGTATTTT
-	-	TRBV11-2	TRBJ2-1	CASSLAQGQFF	TGTGCCAGCAGCTTAGCCCAGGGACAGTTCTTC
-	-	TRBV6-5	TRBJ1-2	CASSENYGYTF	TGTGCCAGCAGTGAGAACTATGGCTACACCTTC
many	TRBD2	TRBV10-3	TRBJ2-3	CAIASGTDTQYF	TGTGCCATCGCTAGCGGGACAGATACGCAGTATTTT
-	-	TRBV5-4	TRBJ2-5	CASSQDQYQETQYF	TGTGCCAGCAGTCAGGACCAGTACCAAGAGACCCAGTACTTC
few	-	TRBV11-2	TRBJ2-2	CASSLVLGNTGELFF	TGTGCCAGCAGCTTAGTTCTAGGGAACACCGGGGAGCTGTTTTTT
few	TRBD1	TRBV28	TRBJ2-5	CASSLRQGEQETQYF	TGTGCCAGCAGCCTGCGACAGGGTGAGCAAGAGACCCAGTACTTC
-	TRBD2	TRBV5-6	TRBJ2-7	CASSLEGSGRGREQYF	TGTGCCAGCAGCTTGGAAGGTAGCGGGAGGGGTCGCGAGCAGTACTTC
-	-	TRBV5-4	TRBJ2-2	CASSLVIVGSNTGELFF	TGTGCCAGCAGCCTGGTGATCGTCGGGTCGAACACCGGGGAGCTGTTTTTT
-	-	TRBV15	TRBJ2-5	CATSRAPQETQYF	TGTGCCACCAGCAGGGCACCCCAAGAGACCCAGTACTTC
many	-	TRBV5-6	TRBJ2-1	CASSLPRSSYNEQFF	TGTGCCAGCAGCTTACCCAGGAGCTCCTACAATGAGCAGTTCTTC
-	TRBD1	TRBV6-5	TRBJ2-7	CASSSAGTGNYEQYF	TGTGCCAGCAGTTCCGCCGGGACAGGGAACTACGAGCAGTACTTC
-	-	TRBV29-1	TRBJ2-3	CSGGGITDTQYF	TGCAGCGGTGGGGGAATCACAGATACGCAGTATTTT
-	-	TRBV18	TRBJ2-3	CASSPGTDTQYF	TGTGCCAGCTCACCTGGCACAGATACGCAGTATTTT
-	-	TRBV11-2	TRBJ1-2	CASSLGDLKNYGYTF	TGTGCCAGCAGCTTAGGAGACTTAAAGAACTATGGCTACACCTTC
-	TRBD1	TRBV6-6	TRBJ2-2	CAGKGSRTGPTGELFF	TGTGCCGGGAAAGGCTCCAGGACAGGCCCCACCGGGGAGCTGTTTTTT
-	-	TRBV9	TRBJ2-3	CASSPRGTGPDTQYF	TGTGCCAGCAGCCCCCGAGGGACGGGCCCAGATACGCAGTATTTT
-	-	TRBV10-3	TRBJ2-3	CAISVGPQGVGDTQYF	TGTGCCATCAGTGTGGGTCCTCAGGGAGTGGGAGATACGCAGTATTTT
-	-	TRBV5-1	TRBJ2-3	CASTAGLDTDTQYF	TGCGCCAGCACCGCCGGGTTAGACACAGATACGCAGTATTTT
once	-	TRBV28	TRBJ2-2	CASSHGRGRGLRTGELFF	TGTGCCAGCAGTCACGGGCGGGGTCGGGGGCTCAGAACCGGGGAGCTGTTTTTT
once	-	TRBV11-2	TRBJ2-7	CASSLAGKFYEQYF	TGTGCCAGCAGCTTAGCGGGGAAGTTCTACGAGCAGTACTTC
once	-	TRBV21-1	TRBJ2-7	CASSPRGVHEQYF	TGTGCCAGCAGCCCAAGGGGGGTCCACGAGCAGTACTTC
-	-	TRBV4-3	TRBJ2-5	CASSQGIRETQYF	TGCGCCAGCAGCCAAGGGATTAGGGAGACCCAGTACTTC
many	TRBD1	TRBV5-1	TRBJ1-3	CASSPGTGSVPGNTIYF	TGCGCCAGCAGCCCCGGGACAGGGTCTGTCCCTGGAAACACCATATATTTT
-	-	TRBV5-1	TRBJ2-2	CASSLDRPNTGELFF	TGCGCCAGCAGCCTAGACAGACCGAACACCGGGGAGCTGTTTTTT
-	-	TRBV5-6	TRBJ1-5	CASSFLGSGNQPQHF	TGTGCCAGCAGCTTTTTGGGGTCGGGCAATCAGCCCCAGCATTTT